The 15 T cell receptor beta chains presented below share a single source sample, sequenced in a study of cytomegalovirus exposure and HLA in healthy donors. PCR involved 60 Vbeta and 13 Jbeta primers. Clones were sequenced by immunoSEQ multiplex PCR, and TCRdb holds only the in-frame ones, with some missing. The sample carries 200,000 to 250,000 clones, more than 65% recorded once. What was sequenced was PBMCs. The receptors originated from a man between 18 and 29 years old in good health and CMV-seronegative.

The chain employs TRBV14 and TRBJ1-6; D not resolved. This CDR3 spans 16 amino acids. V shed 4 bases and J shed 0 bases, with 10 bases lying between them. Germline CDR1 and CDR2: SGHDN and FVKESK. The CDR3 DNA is TGTGCCAGCAGCCGCCGTGCGAGCTCCTATAATTCACCCCTCCACTTT. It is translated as CASSRRASSYNSPLHF.

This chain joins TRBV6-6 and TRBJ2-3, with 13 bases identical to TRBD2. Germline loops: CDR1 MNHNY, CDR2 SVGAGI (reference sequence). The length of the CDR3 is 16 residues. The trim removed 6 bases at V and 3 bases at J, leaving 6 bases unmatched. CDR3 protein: CASRQGLAGATDTQYF. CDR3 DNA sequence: TGTGCCAGCAGACAAGGACTAGCGGGAGCTACAGATACGCAGTATTTT.

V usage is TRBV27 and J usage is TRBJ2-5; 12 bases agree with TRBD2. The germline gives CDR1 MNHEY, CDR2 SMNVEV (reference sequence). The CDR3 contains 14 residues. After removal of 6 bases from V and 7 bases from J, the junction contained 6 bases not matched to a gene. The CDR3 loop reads CASSPLLAGGTQYF. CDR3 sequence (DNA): TGTGCCAGCAGCCCCCTACTAGCGGGAGGGACCCAGTACTTC.

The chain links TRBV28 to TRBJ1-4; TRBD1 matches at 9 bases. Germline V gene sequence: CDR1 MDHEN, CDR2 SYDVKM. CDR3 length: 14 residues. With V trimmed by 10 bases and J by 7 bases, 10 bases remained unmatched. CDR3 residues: CATALQGAFEKLFF. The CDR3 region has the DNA TGTGCCACCGCCTTACAGGGGGCTTTTGAAAAACTGTTTTTT.

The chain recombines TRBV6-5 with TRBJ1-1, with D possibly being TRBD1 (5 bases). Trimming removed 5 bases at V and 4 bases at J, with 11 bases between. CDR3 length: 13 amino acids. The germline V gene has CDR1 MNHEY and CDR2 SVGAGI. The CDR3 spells CASSAGLRTEAFF. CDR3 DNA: TGTGCCAGCAGTGCAGGGCTACGCACTGAAGCTTTCTTT.

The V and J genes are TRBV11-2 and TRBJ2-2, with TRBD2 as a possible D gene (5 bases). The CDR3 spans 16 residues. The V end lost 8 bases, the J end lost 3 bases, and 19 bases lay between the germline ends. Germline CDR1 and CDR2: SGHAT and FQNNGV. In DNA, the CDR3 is TGTGCCAGCGGCACCCCTCGGGGTACGGACACCGGGGAGCTGTTTTTT. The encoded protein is CASGTPRGTDTGELFF.

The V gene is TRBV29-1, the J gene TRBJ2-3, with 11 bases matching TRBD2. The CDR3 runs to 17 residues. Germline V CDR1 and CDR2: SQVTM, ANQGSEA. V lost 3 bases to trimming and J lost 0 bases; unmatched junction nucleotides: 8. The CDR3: CSVERLAGGHSTDTQYF. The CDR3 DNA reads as TGCAGCGTTGAGCGGCTAGCGGGAGGACATAGCACAGATACGCAGTATTTT.

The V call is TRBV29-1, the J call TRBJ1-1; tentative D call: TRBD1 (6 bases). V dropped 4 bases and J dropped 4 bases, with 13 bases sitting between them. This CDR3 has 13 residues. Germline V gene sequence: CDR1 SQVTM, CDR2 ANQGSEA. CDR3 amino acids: CSVGTGKSTEAFF. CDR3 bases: TGCAGCGTTGGAACAGGGAAGAGCACTGAAGCTTTCTTT.

CDR3: CASSDSVIAYNEQFF. CDR3 in DNA: TGTGCCAGCAGTGATTCGGTGATAGCCTACAATGAGCAGTTCTTC. This sequence joins TRBV6-1 and TRBJ2-1; D not certain. The CDR3 covers 15 residues. Germline CDR1 reads MNHNS; CDR2 reads SASEGT. V shed 3 bases and J shed 2 bases, with 11 bases lying between them.

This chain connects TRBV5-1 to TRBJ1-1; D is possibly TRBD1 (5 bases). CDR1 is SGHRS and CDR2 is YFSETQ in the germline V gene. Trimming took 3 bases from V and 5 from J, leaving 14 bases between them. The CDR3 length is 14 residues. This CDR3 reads CASSWGVGGTEAFF. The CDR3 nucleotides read TGCGCCAGCAGCTGGGGAGTGGGGGGTACTGAAGCTTTCTTT.

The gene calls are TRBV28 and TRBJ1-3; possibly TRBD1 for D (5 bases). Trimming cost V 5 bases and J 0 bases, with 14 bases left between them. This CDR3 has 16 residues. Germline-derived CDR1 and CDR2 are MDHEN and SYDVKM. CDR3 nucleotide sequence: TGTGCCAGCAGTCCCCCGCGGACACTCTCTGGAAACACCATATATTTT. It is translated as CASSPPRTLSGNTIYF.

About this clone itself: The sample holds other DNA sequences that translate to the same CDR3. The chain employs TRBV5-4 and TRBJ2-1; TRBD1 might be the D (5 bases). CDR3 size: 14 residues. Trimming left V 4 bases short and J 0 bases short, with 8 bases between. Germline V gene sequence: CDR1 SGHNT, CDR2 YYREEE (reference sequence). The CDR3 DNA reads TGTGCCAGCAGCGTCGACAGCTCCTACAATGAGCAGTTCTTC. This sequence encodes CASSVDSSYNEQFF.

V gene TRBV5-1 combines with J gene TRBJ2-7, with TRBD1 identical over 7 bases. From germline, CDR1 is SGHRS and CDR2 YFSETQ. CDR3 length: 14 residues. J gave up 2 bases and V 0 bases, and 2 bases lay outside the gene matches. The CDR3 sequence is CASSLATGAYEQYF. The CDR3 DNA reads TGCGCCAGCAGCTTGGCCACAGGGGCCTACGAGCAGTACTTC.

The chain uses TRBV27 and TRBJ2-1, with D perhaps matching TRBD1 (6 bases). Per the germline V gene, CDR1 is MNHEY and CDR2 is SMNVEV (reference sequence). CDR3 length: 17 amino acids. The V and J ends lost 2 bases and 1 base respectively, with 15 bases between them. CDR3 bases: TGTGCCAGCAGTTTACGGACGACAGGCCTTTCCTACAATGAGCAGTTCTTC. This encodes CASSLRTTGLSYNEQFF.

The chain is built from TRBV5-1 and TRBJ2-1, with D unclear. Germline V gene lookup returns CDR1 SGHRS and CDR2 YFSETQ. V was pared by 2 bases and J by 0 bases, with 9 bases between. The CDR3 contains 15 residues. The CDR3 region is CASSFGTDSYNEQFF. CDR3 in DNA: TGCGCCAGCAGCTTTGGAACAGACTCCTACAATGAGCAGTTCTTC.